The 14 T cell receptor beta chains in this list originate from one sample, sequenced in a study of CD8 T cells in ankylosing spondylitis. Notes on the study in general: A TCR beta motif made of under 10 highly homologous variants seemed typical of ankylosing spondylitis blood.

TCRdb reprocessed the 5' RACE reads via MiXCR and lists one record per CDR3 protein. The sample records about 700,000 distinct CDR3 sequences, roughly 19% being singletons. Their recognized antigens are unknown. The sequenced sample was blood, either unsorted or a sorted T cell fraction (not recorded which). The receptor set was obtained from a male donor with ankylosing spondylitis.

This clonotype was detected many times. The J gene is TRBJ2-3, the V gene TRBV4-1, with a possible D match to TRBD2 (6 bases). Germline V gene lookup returns CDR1 MGHRA and CDR2 YSYEKL. The ends were cut back, 1 base at V and 7 bases at J, with 12 bases in the middle. The CDR3 has 14 residues. This CDR3 reads CASSQGLRDNTQYF. The CDR3 region has the DNA TGCGCCAGCAGCCAAGGTCTGCGGGATAATACGCAGTATTTT.

V usage is TRBV5-6 and J usage is TRBJ1-1; 8 nucleotides agree with TRBD1. CDR1 SGHDT and CDR2 YYEEEE come from the germline V gene. V gave up 4 bases and J gave up 11 bases; unmatched junction bases: 10. This CDR3 comprises 13 residues. CDR3 bases: TGTGCCAGCAGCCTACCCGGGACAGGAAGGGCTTTCTTT. Its translation is CASSLPGTGRAFF.

This chain links TRBV12-3 or TRBV12-4 with TRBJ1-1, with a possible D match to TRBD1 (5 bases). This CDR3 spans 18 amino acids. Deletions cut 0 bases from V and 0 bases from J, with 17 bases between. As DNA, the CDR3 is TGTGCCAGCAGTTTAGCCACCCTAGTGACAGCAATGAACACTGAAGCTTTCTTT. Its protein is CASSLATLVTAMNTEAFF.

The CDR3 nucleotides are TGCGCCAGCAGCTGGCCGGGACAGAAGGTTTCCTACAATGAGCAGTTCTTC. Residues: CASSWPGQKVSYNEQFF. The J gene is TRBJ2-1, the V gene TRBV5-1, with 7 bases that match TRBD1. The CDR3 loop spans 17 amino acids. From germline, CDR1 is SGHRS and CDR2 YFSETQ. Trimming cost V 3 bases and J 1 base; bases outside gene matches: 10.

The chain employs TRBV12-3 or TRBV12-4 and TRBJ2-3; D is unresolved. CDR3 length equals 12 residues. Deletions cut 8 bases from V and 4 bases from J, with 10 bases between. The chain's CDR3 is CASQVGPDTQYF. CDR3 DNA sequence: TGTGCCAGCCAAGTAGGGCCAGATACGCAGTATTTT.

This chain uses TRBV12-3 or TRBV12-4 with TRBJ2-5; no firm D call. The V and J ends lost 3 bases and 5 bases respectively, with 13 bases between them. The CDR3 extends over 14 amino acids. CDR3 sequence: CASSFTPDGETQYF. In DNA form, the CDR3 reads TGTGCCAGCAGTTTTACCCCCGATGGCGAGACCCAGTACTTC.

This clonotype turned up a few times. V is TRBV7-8 and J is TRBJ1-1, with 9 bases aligning to TRBD1. The V segment lost 5 bases and the J segment 6 bases; nucleotides outside the gene matches: 7. The CDR3 spans 14 residues. The germline CDR1 and CDR2 sequences are SGHVS and FQNEAQ. CDR3 nucleotides: TGTGCCAGCAGCAGGACAGGGGAAGCGGCTGAAGCTTTCTTT. It codes for CASSRTGEAAEAFF. Full variable domain (outside the CDR3, taken from reference TRBV7-8 and TRBJ1-1): GAGVSQSPRYKVAKRGQDVALRCDPISGHVSLFWYQQALGQGPEFLTYFQNEAQLDKSGLPSDRFFAERPEGSVSTLKIQRTQQEDSAVYLCASSRTGEAAEAFFGQGTRLTVV.

This clonotype turned up a few times. The CDR3 protein is CSARVLPGGTGEQYF. In DNA form, the CDR3 reads TGCAGTGCTAGAGTTTTGCCAGGGGGGACGGGAGAGCAGTACTTC. The gene calls are TRBV20-1 and TRBJ2-7, with D perhaps matching TRBD1 (7 bases). The CDR3 consists of 15 residues. Germline values: CDR1 DFQATT, CDR2 SNEGSKA (reference sequence). Trimming took 1 base from V and 7 from J, leaving 20 bases between them.

In its sample, this clonotype was seen many times. V gene TRBV19 combines with J gene TRBJ2-7; 8 bases align to TRBD1. The CDR3 consists of 14 residues. After removal of 5 bases from V and 3 bases from J, the junction contained 6 bases not matched to a gene. Germline CDR1 reads LNHDA; CDR2 reads SQIVND (reference sequence). CDR3 loop: CASSLTGAGYEQYF. The CDR3 region has the DNA TGTGCCAGTAGTTTGACAGGGGCGGGCTACGAGCAGTACTTC.

Here the CDR3 reads CASSFWTRRSDTQYF. The DNA for the CDR3 is TGTGCCAGCAGTTTTTGGACTAGAAGGTCAGATACGCAGTATTTT. The chain recombines TRBV28 with TRBJ2-3; 7 bases align to TRBD2. Trimming at V came to 3 bases and at J to 4 bases, leaving 7 bases not matched to a gene. Germline loops: CDR1 MDHEN, CDR2 SYDVKM. There are 15 residues in the CDR3. Filled out from reference TRBV28 and TRBJ2-3, the complete variable domain reads DVKVTQSSRYLVKRTGEKVFLECVQDMDHENMFWYRQDPGLGLRLIYFSYDVKMKEKGDIPEGYSVSREKKERFSLILESASTNQTSMYLCASSFWTRRSDTQYFGPGTRLTVL.

A word on this clonotype: Compared with germline, one end of the junction differs, possibly owing to a read error. The rearrangement links TRBV5-6 to TRBJ1-1; TRBD1 agrees at 7 bases. Germline CDR1 SGHDT, CDR2 YYEEEE. This CDR3 is built from 13 residues. Here the CDR3 reads CASTLTGFGGAFF. CDR3 bases: TGTGCCAGCACCTTGACAGGGTTTGGGGGAGCTTTCTTT.

The chain employs TRBV12-3 or TRBV12-4 and TRBJ1-4, with D maybe TRBD1 (5 bases). The CDR3 runs to 15 residues. V was cut by 6 bases and J by 0 bases, with 11 bases left in between. The CDR3 DNA sequence: TGTGCCAGCAGCTCCGGGGCTGCAACTAATGAAAAACTGTTTTTT. Protein sequence: CASSSGAATNEKLFF.

There are a few counts of this clonotype. The rearrangement links TRBV20-1 to TRBJ1-2, with 7 bases lining up with TRBD1. The CDR3 is 16 amino acids. From germline, CDR1 is DFQATT and CDR2 SNEGSKA (reference sequence). V gave up 5 bases and J gave up 7 bases; unmatched junction bases: 19. This CDR3 reads CSAPPQGGVLAAGYTF. The CDR3 coding sequence is TGCAGTGCTCCCCCTCAGGGGGGCGTCCTCGCAGCTGGCTACACCTTC.

The rearrangement uses TRBV11-2 and TRBJ1-6; 8 bases are a match to TRBD1. The germline V gene has CDR1 SGHAT and CDR2 FQNNGV. V shed 6 bases, J shed 9 bases, and the junction held 10 bases outside the gene matches. This CDR3 is built from 15 residues. CDR3 loop: CASRRPGQASSPLHF. DNA of the CDR3: TGTGCCAGCAGACGTCCGGGACAGGCCAGTTCACCCCTCCACTTT.